These 2 T cell receptor beta chains came from one sample sequenced in a study of T cell changes during pregnancy in multiple sclerosis. Profiling relied on immunoSEQ multiplex PCR, and the TCRdb table lists in-frame clones only, not all of them. The sample has fewer than 65,000 clones; roughly nine tenths are singletons. Specimen: CD4+ T cells from peripheral blood mononuclear cells, collected in the first trimester of pregnancy. These TCRs come from a female donor with multiple sclerosis, enrolled in a pregnancy study.

The rearrangement links TRBV15 to TRBJ2-7, with a weak D call TRBD1 (7 bases). Trimming cost V 1 base and J 6 bases, with 13 bases left between them. From germline, CDR1 is LNHNV and CDR2 YYDKDF (reference sequence). The CDR3 length is 14 residues. CDR3 sequence: CATSRGGTESEQYF. The CDR3 DNA is TGTGCCACCAGCAGAGGCGGGACAGAGAGCGAGCAGTACTTC.

The chain uses TRBV7-2 and TRBJ1-2; 8 bases line up with TRBD1. V gave up 6 bases and J gave up 1 base; unmatched junction bases: 1. This CDR3 comprises 13 residues. CDR1 is SGHTA, CDR2 FQGNSA, per germline. The CDR3 bases are TGTGCCAGCAGTACAGGGGGTAACTATGGCTACACCTTC. Amino acids: CASSTGGNYGYTF.